This T cell receptor beta chain appears in the sequencing data of a study of tumor-infiltrating lymphocytes in localized non-small cell lung cancer. As regards this clone: The antigen is unknown.

Study-level points and caveats: Recurrence-free survival showed no association with tumor T-cell fraction.

Produced via immunoSEQ multiplex PCR; TCRdb's table is partial and in-frame only. The sample yields 15,000 to 20,000 clones, just under 80% seen once. CDR1 is SGHTA, CDR2 FQGNSA, per germline. V lost 8 bases and J 0 bases, leaving 10 bases between the germline ends. The CDR3 sequence is 13 residues long. The source of this sequence is a human donor with non-small cell lung cancer. The chain is built from TRBV7-2 and TRBJ1-1, with no clear D. Material: lung tumor tissue. DNA for the CDR3: TGTGCCAGCCTATTGCCGATGAACACTGAAGCTTTCTTT. Translating gives CASLLPMNTEAFF.